The sequence of this T cell receptor (beta chain) was determined in a study of cytomegalovirus exposure and HLA in healthy donors. Study-wide results and caveats: Cytomegalovirus-associated status was assigned to approximately 160 TCR beta chains. In vitro data verified a few CMV-associated chains as specific for CMV antigens.

In this sample, this clone turned up a few times. Its antigen is as yet unknown. PCR was performed using 60 Vbeta and 13 Jbeta primers. Only in-frame clones appear in the TCRdb table, and some are missing; sequencing was by immunoSEQ multiplex PCR. The sample consists of roughly 80,000 clones, about 68% of them appearing once. The V gene's germline CDR1 is MNHNY and CDR2 SVGAGI (reference sequence). The CDR3 length is 15 residues. V lost 5 bases, J lost 6 bases, and 10 bases stayed unmatched. This receptor was identified in a woman in her forties or fifties in good health and CMV-seropositive. The sample was PBMCs. The chain is built from TRBV6-6 and TRBJ1-2, with TRBD1 identical over 9 bases. CDR3 region: CASSRRTGGDHGYTF. CDR3 coding DNA: TGTGCCAGCAGTCGGCGCACAGGGGGCGATCATGGCTACACCTTC.